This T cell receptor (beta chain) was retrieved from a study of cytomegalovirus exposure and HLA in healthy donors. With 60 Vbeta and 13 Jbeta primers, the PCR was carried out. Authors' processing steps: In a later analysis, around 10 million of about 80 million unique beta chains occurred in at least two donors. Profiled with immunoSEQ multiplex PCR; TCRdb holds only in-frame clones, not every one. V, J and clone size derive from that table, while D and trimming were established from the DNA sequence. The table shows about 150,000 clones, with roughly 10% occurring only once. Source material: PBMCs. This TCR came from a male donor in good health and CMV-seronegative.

The CDR3 sequence is CASSQERVGRGADTQYF. The CDR3 DNA reads as TGTGCCAGCAGCCAAGAGCGGGTCGGGAGAGGGGCAGATACGCAGTATTTT. V usage is TRBV4-2 and J usage is TRBJ2-3; D is possibly TRBD2 (6 bases). The CDR3 has 17 amino acids. Germline-derived CDR1 and CDR2 are LGHNA and YNFKEQ. Trimming cost V 0 bases and J 4 bases, with 17 bases left between them.